The 27 T cell receptor beta chains listed next were all sequenced from one sample in a study of blood T cells in healthy people across ages. Alongside a J-beta primer mix, a sample-barcoded 5' primer served in a second PCR lasting about 7 to 12 cycles. TCRdb ran MiXCR on the 5' RACE reads and lists one entry per CDR3 protein. The sample includes a few hundred thousand distinct CDR3 sequences, 25% to 30% of them seen just once. Sequencing was done on a sample of blood. The receptors derive from a woman aged 70 to 79 in good health.

The rearrangement links TRBV29-1 to TRBJ2-2; D possibly corresponds to TRBD2 (6 bases). Trimming removed 7 bases from V and 0 bases from J, with 12 bases in between. Germline V gene data show CDR1 as SQVTM and CDR2 as ANQGSEA. This CDR3 has 14 amino acids. This CDR3 reads CSARGLPNTGELFF. CDR3 sequence (DNA): TGCAGCGCTCGGGGACTTCCGAACACCGGGGAGCTGTTTTTT.

The J gene is TRBJ2-7, the V gene TRBV4-1, with D unclear. The length of the CDR3 is 14 residues. V was clipped by 4 bases and J by 5 bases, with 15 bases between them. Germline V gene lookup returns CDR1 MGHRA and CDR2 YSYEKL. In DNA form, the CDR3 reads TGCGCCAGCAGCCGAACCCCCTTCCGGGACGAGCAGTACTTC. Translating gives CASSRTPFRDEQYF.

The chain recombines TRBV7-9 with TRBJ2-1; TRBD2 aligns across 8 bases. J gave up 7 bases and V 3 bases, and 5 bases lay outside the gene matches. The CDR3 totals 14 residues. Looked up from germline, CDR1 is SEHNR and CDR2 is FQNEAQ (reference sequence). CDR3 amino acids: CASSLPGGPNEQFF. In DNA, the CDR3 is TGTGCCAGCAGCTTGCCGGGAGGGCCGAATGAGCAGTTCTTC.

The chain employs TRBV10-3 and TRBJ1-4, with D possibly TRBD1 on 5 matching bases. Per the germline V gene, CDR1 is ENHRY and CDR2 is SYGVKD. Trimming stripped 2 bases from V and 7 bases from J, with 17 bases between. The CDR3 is made up of 16 amino acids. The CDR3 DNA is TGTGCCATCAGTGAGAGTATTGGTCAGGGCGGTGAAAAACTGTTTTTT. Translated, it gives CAISESIGQGGEKLFF.

In its sample, this clonotype was seen a few times. V is TRBV20-1 and J is TRBJ1-2, with 12 nucleotides matching TRBD1. The CDR3 totals 14 residues. J lost 7 bases, V lost 6 bases, and 9 bases had no gene match. The germline V gene has CDR1 DFQATT and CDR2 SNEGSKA (reference sequence). CDR3: CSAYTGTGGSGYTF. Here the CDR3 DNA reads TGCAGTGCGTACACCGGGACAGGGGGCTCTGGCTACACCTTC.

In its sample, this clonotype was seen a few times. V and J are TRBV12-3 or TRBV12-4 and TRBJ2-3; D remains ambiguous. This CDR3 is built from 11 residues. Trimming stripped 6 bases from V and 6 bases from J, with 7 bases between. Written as DNA, the CDR3 is TGTGCCAGCAGGTTAACGGATACGCAGTATTTT. Its protein product is CASRLTDTQYF.

Of note for this clonotype: A much larger clonotype is one base distant, so this may be a read error. The chain combines TRBV20-1 with TRBJ2-5; no clear D. Germline-derived CDR1 and CDR2 are DFQATT and SNEGSKA (reference sequence). Trimming took off 1 base at V and 1 base at J, with 7 bases between the two ends. This CDR3 has 13 residues. This chain's CDR3 is CSARAWGQETQYF. The DNA for the CDR3 is TGCAGTGCTAGAGCTTGGGGCCAAGAGACCCAGTACTTC.

This clonotype has more than one count but fewer than ten. CDR3 sequence (DNA): TGTGCCAGCAGTGGGAGGCCCAGCAAGTCCCGGACAGGCCCAAGACAGCCCCAGCATTTT. Encoded protein: CASSGRPSKSRTGPRQPQHF. This sequence joins TRBV6-2 or TRBV6-3 and TRBJ1-5; 7 bases line up with TRBD1. J gave up 7 bases and V 5 bases, and 26 bases lay outside the gene matches. The CDR3 consists of 20 residues. Germline-derived CDR1 and CDR2 are MNHEY and SVGEGT.

This chain connects TRBV29-1 to TRBJ1-1, with D uncertain. This CDR3 has 12 residues. V was shortened by 4 bases and J by 0 bases, with 6 bases between the two germline ends. CDR1 and CDR2 from the germline V gene are SQVTM and ANQGSEA. CDR3 sequence (DNA): TGCAGCGTTGGTCAGATGAACACTGAAGCTTTCTTT. This translates into CSVGQMNTEAFF.

This clonotype showed up many times. The chain is built from TRBV28 and TRBJ2-1; perhaps TRBD1 as D (6 bases). CDR1 MDHEN and CDR2 SYDVKM come from the germline V gene. V was trimmed by 7 bases and J by 4 bases, leaving 14 bases between them. This CDR3 comprises 14 residues. This chain's CDR3 is CASTPGQGYNEQFF. The DNA for the CDR3 is TGTGCCAGCACGCCCGGGCAGGGGTACAATGAGCAGTTCTTC.

As for this clonotype: A junction boundary mismatches the germline segment, possibly from a read error. The chain has TRBV20-1 and TRBJ2-3; 11 bases map to TRBD1. Germline lookup yields CDR1 DFQATT and CDR2 SNEGSKA (reference sequence). This CDR3 region has 14 residues. The CDR3 reads CSPGQGAVTDTQYF. The CDR3 DNA reads as TGTAGTCCCGGACAGGGGGCAGTAACAGATACGCAGTATTTT.

This clonotype was detected only a few times. The V gene is TRBV18, the J gene TRBJ2-7; the D gene is possibly TRBD1 (6 bases). Trimming cost V 6 bases and J 7 bases, with 13 bases left between them. The CDR3 consists of 12 residues. Per germline, CDR1 KGHSH and CDR2 LQKENI. DNA of the CDR3: TGTGCCAGCTCTCCTACAGGGTGGGAGCAGTACTTC. Its protein is CASSPTGWEQYF.

At least ten counts were recorded for this clonotype. The chain uses TRBV7-3 and TRBJ2-2; D could derive from TRBD1 or TRBD2 (5 bases each). The ends were cut back, 5 bases at V and 1 base at J, with 14 bases in the middle. Germline assignment: CDR1 SGHTA and CDR2 FQGTGA. The CDR3 is made up of 16 amino acids. DNA for the CDR3: TGTGCCAGCAGCCATACCGGGACCAGGAACACCGGGGAGCTGTTTTTT. The encoded protein is CASSHTGTRNTGELFF.

The V gene is TRBV20-1, the J gene TRBJ2-5; TRBD1 is a possible D gene (6 bases). Deletions cut 6 bases from V and 5 bases from J, with 16 bases between. Germline CDR1 reads DFQATT; CDR2 reads SNEGSKA (reference sequence). The CDR3 is 13 residues long. CDR3 sequence (DNA): TGCAGTGCGCCGACAGGTTCGATGGAGACCCAGTACTTC. It specifies CSAPTGSMETQYF.

Comments on this clonotype: The germline gene is not matched at one end of the junction; a read error may be the cause. The rearrangement links TRBV28 to TRBJ1-2, with 8 nucleotides matching TRBD1. CDR3 length: 15 residues. The germline CDR1 and CDR2 sequences are MDHEN and SYDVKM. The CDR3 spells CASSYGQGPGYDYTF. CDR3 in DNA: TGTGCCAGCAGTTACGGACAGGGACCGGGCTATGACTACACCTTC.

The sample holds a few counts of this clonotype. The rearrangement links TRBV20-1 to TRBJ2-7, with D possibly being TRBD2 (5 bases). Trimming cost V 6 bases and J 1 base, with 13 bases left between them. There are 13 residues in the CDR3. Germline-derived CDR1 and CDR2 are DFQATT and SNEGSKA (reference sequence). CDR3 in DNA: TGCAGTGCCGAGCCGGACTGGTCCTACGAGCAGTACTTC. This encodes CSAEPDWSYEQYF.

The table lists this clonotype with a few counts. This chain uses TRBV20-1 with TRBJ1-6, with 10 bases that match TRBD1. The CDR3 totals 18 residues. Germline loops: CDR1 DFQATT, CDR2 SNEGSKA (reference sequence). Trimming at V came to 2 bases and at J to 5 bases, leaving 12 bases not matched to a gene. This CDR3 is CSARRDDRGRGNNSPLHF. The CDR3 DNA follows: TGCAGTGCTAGAAGGGATGACAGGGGGCGGGGTAATAATTCACCCCTCCACTTT.

The V and J genes are TRBV29-1 and TRBJ2-1; weak D call: TRBD1 (5 bases). V was shortened by 4 bases and J by 4 bases, with 17 bases between the two germline ends. CDR3 length: 15 residues. Germline-derived CDR1 and CDR2 are SQVTM and ANQGSEA. In nucleotides, the CDR3 is TGCAGCGTTGTGGGCTTAAGCAGGGAATACAATGAGCAGTTCTTC. Translated: CSVVGLSREYNEQFF.

Comment on this clonotype: A much larger clone is a single base away; this may be a read error. This rearrangement joins TRBV4-1 to TRBJ2-4; possibly TRBD1 for D (6 bases). The CDR3 consists of 17 residues. The V gene's germline CDR1 is MGHRA and CDR2 YSYEKL. The DNA for the CDR3 is TGCGCCAGCAGCCAAGAGGTACAGGGTTTGGCCAAAAACATTCGGTACTTC. Translation gives CASSQEVQGLAKNIRYF.

Note on this clonotype: One end of the junction is discordant with germline, which a read error may explain. The genes are TRBV28 and TRBJ2-7; 9 bases agree with TRBD1. Germline V gene data show CDR1 as MDHEN and CDR2 as SYDVKM. CDR3 length: 15 amino acids. CDR3 sequence reads: CASSTMGTGPYEQHF. CDR3 in DNA: TGTGCCAGCAGCACAATGGGGACAGGGCCCTACGAGCAGCACTTC.

There are a few counts of this clonotype. This chain connects TRBV29-1 to TRBJ1-1, with D possibly TRBD1 on 5 matching bases. CDR3 length: 14 amino acids. The ends were cut back, 7 bases at V and 0 bases at J, with 15 bases in the middle. Germline V lookup: CDR1 SQVTM, CDR2 ANQGSEA. The CDR3 nucleotides are TGCAGCGCCTCGGGACTCGTCATGAACACTGAAGCTTTCTTT. It translates to CSASGLVMNTEAFF.

V is TRBV20-1 and J is TRBJ2-5, with D perhaps TRBD2 (5 bases). The germline V gene has CDR1 DFQATT and CDR2 SNEGSKA (reference sequence). The CDR3 has 9 amino acids. Trimming cost V 6 bases and J 7 bases, with 6 bases left between them. The CDR3 loop reads CSAAGTQYF. CDR3 bases: TGCAGTGCCGCGGGGACCCAGTACTTC.

This clonotype was detected many times. The V call is TRBV12-5, the J call TRBJ2-7; 8 bases map to TRBD2. Germline V gene sequence: CDR1 LGHNT, CDR2 FRNRAP. The CDR3 contains 14 residues. V shed 2 bases, J shed 2 bases, and the junction held 2 bases outside the gene matches. CDR3 sequence: CASGLRGGAYEQYF. The CDR3 DNA is TGTGCTAGTGGTTTGCGGGGGGGAGCCTACGAGCAGTACTTC.

This clonotype showed up just a few times. The V call is TRBV7-8, the J call TRBJ2-5, with 8 nucleotides matching TRBD1. CDR3 length: 15 amino acids. Germline V lookup: CDR1 SGHVS, CDR2 FQNEAQ. The J segment lost 7 bases and the V segment lost 2 bases, leaving 9 bases of the junction unmatched. CDR3: CASSLQGASTGTQYF. The DNA for the CDR3 is TGTGCCAGCAGCTTACAGGGGGCCAGTACTGGGACCCAGTACTTC.

The chain employs TRBV6-6 and TRBJ1-1; D is undetermined. CDR1 and CDR2 (germline): MNHNY, SVGAGI (reference sequence). The length of the CDR3 is 14 residues. V shed 5 bases and J shed 4 bases, with 14 bases lying between them. CDR3 loop: CASSVDPAGTEAFF. The CDR3 DNA is TGTGCCAGCAGTGTAGACCCGGCGGGCACTGAAGCTTTCTTT.

This chain joins TRBV12-3 or TRBV12-4 and TRBJ2-2; D gene unclear. The CDR3 loop spans 15 amino acids. V lost 2 bases and J 6 bases, leaving 13 bases between the germline ends. As DNA, the CDR3 is TGTGCCAGCAGTTTAAGGGCAGGTGGCCCCGGGGAGCTGTTTTTT. Amino acid sequence: CASSLRAGGPGELFF.

This chain links TRBV12-3 or TRBV12-4 with TRBJ2-1; D is uncertain. V was cut by 0 bases and J by 6 bases, with 6 bases left in between. CDR3 length: 13 residues. The CDR3 DNA reads as TGTGCCAGCAGTTTAGCAGGGTTCAATGAGCAGTTCTTC. This sequence encodes CASSLAGFNEQFF.